Sequencing of this T cell receptor beta chain was carried out in a study of cytomegalovirus exposure and HLA in healthy donors. PCR amplification relied on 60 Vbeta primers (plus 13 Jbeta primers). The data were produced by immunoSEQ multiplex PCR, yet TCRdb's version contains in-frame clones alone and is incomplete. The table has around 200,000 clones, over 75% seen once. Germline values: CDR1 SGHNT, CDR2 YENEEA. V lost 5 bases, J lost 6 bases, and 18 bases lay in between. CDR3 size: 15 residues. V gene TRBV11-3 combines with J gene TRBJ2-3, with D possibly TRBD2 on 6 matching bases. The sample consisted of PBMCs. This sequence originates from a man between 18 and 29 years old in good health and CMV-seronegative. In nucleotides, the CDR3 is TGTGCCAGCAGCCGGATTGAAGCGGGCCGGGATACGCAGTATTTT. This sequence encodes CASSRIEAGRDTQYF.